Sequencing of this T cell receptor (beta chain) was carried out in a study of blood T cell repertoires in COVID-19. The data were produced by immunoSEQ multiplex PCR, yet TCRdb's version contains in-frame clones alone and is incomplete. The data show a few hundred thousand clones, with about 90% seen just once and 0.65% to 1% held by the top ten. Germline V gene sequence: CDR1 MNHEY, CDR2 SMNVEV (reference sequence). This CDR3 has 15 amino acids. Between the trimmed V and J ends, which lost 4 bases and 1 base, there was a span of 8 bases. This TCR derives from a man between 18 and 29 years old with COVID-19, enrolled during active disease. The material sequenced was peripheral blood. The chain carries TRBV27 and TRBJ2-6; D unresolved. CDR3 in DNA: TGTGCCAGCAGTTCTCTCCTTTCTGGGGCCAACGTCCTGACTTTC. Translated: CASSSLLSGANVLTF.